Below, 24 T cell receptor beta chains from the same sample are listed, as sequenced in a study of blood T cell repertoires in COVID-19. Sequencing used immunoSEQ multiplex PCR; TCRdb keeps in-frame clones, though not all of them. There are 140,000 to 150,000 clones in the sample; about 89% occur only once, and around 2.9% lies in the top ten. The sequenced material came from peripheral blood. The source of these receptors is a man between 60 and 75 years old with active or convalescent COVID-19.

The J gene is TRBJ1-5, the V gene TRBV10-3; D is unclear. CDR3 length: 14 residues. The germline V gene encodes CDR1 ENHRY and CDR2 SYGVKD. V shed 2 bases and J shed 5 bases, with 10 bases lying between them. The CDR3 sequence is CAISERGSHQPQHF. In DNA, the CDR3 is TGTGCCATCAGTGAGAGAGGCAGTCATCAGCCCCAGCATTTT.

The chain couples TRBV2 to TRBJ1-5, with D perhaps TRBD1 (6 bases). CDR1 is SNHLY and CDR2 is FYNNEI in the germline V gene. CDR3 length equals 13 residues. V lost 5 bases to trimming and J lost 7 bases, with 12 bases between them. DNA of the CDR3: TGTGCCAGCAGTCCAGGGGTGAGGCAGCCCCAGCATTTT. Its translation is CASSPGVRQPQHF.

V gene TRBV3-1 (or the pseudogene TRBV3-2) combines with J gene TRBJ1-6, with TRBD1 matching over 8 bases. J gave up 10 bases and V 5 bases, and 7 bases lay outside the gene matches. The CDR3 extends over 14 amino acids. The V gene's germline CDR1 is LGHDT and CDR2 YNNKEL (reference sequence). The CDR3 DNA reads TGTGCCAGCAGCTCACGGGACAGGTCATCACCCCTCCACTTT. Translation: CASSSRDRSSPLHF.

The J gene is TRBJ1-4, the V gene TRBV27; 12 bases are a match to TRBD1. V lost 4 bases, J lost 5 bases, and 8 bases stayed unmatched. The CDR3 runs to 17 residues. From germline, CDR1 is MNHEY and CDR2 SMNVEV (reference sequence). In DNA, the CDR3 is TGTGCCAGCAGTTCGTCCGGGACAGGGGGCAAGAATGAAAAACTGTTTTTT. Translation: CASSSSGTGGKNEKLFF.

The V call is TRBV28, the J call TRBJ2-5; 8 bases map to TRBD2. V was pared by 11 bases and J by 6 bases, with 20 bases of the junction left unmatched. CDR1 MDHEN and CDR2 SYDVKM come from the germline V gene. The CDR3 is made up of 16 amino acids. The CDR3 sequence: CASTPGGEGSKKTQYF. For the CDR3, the DNA is TGTGCCTCCACCCCCGGGGGGGAGGGGTCTAAAAAGACCCAGTACTTC.

Only one count was recorded for this clone. The CDR3, as DNA: TGTGCCAGTAGTAGGTACAGTCAGCCCCAGCATTTT. This sequence encodes CASSRYSQPQHF. The chain uses TRBV19 and TRBJ1-5; D ambiguous. The CDR3 is made up of 12 amino acids. The V gene's germline CDR1 is LNHDA and CDR2 SQIVND (reference sequence). Between the trimmed V and J ends, which lost 4 bases and 6 bases, there was a span of 7 bases.

The V and J genes are TRBV6-5 and TRBJ1-2; D unclear. CDR1 is MNHEY and CDR2 is SVGAGI in the germline V gene. Trimming left V 2 bases short and J 1 base short, with 5 bases between. There are 13 residues in the CDR3. CDR3 sequence (DNA): TGTGCCAGCAGTTACGCCTATAACTATGGCTACACCTTC. It specifies CASSYAYNYGYTF.

V gene TRBV7-9 combines with J gene TRBJ1-6; TRBD1 aligns across 8 bases. The germline CDR1 and CDR2 sequences are SEHNR and FQNEAQ (reference sequence). This CDR3 spans 14 amino acids. Germline trimming cut 5 bases from V and 7 bases from J; bases unmatched to any gene: 4. The CDR3 sequence is CASSGQGYNSPLHF. The CDR3 DNA follows: TGTGCCAGCAGCGGACAGGGTTACAATTCACCCCTCCACTTT.

The rearrangement joins TRBV18 to TRBJ2-2, with 7 bases that match TRBD1. Germline trimming cut 5 bases from V and 1 base from J; bases unmatched to any gene: 7. CDR3 size: 16 residues. Per germline, CDR1 KGHSH and CDR2 LQKENI. The CDR3 region is CASSVLTGQNTGELFF. For the CDR3, the DNA is TGTGCCAGCTCAGTACTGACAGGGCAGAACACCGGGGAGCTGTTTTTT.

V and J are TRBV19 and TRBJ2-7; 7 bases agree with TRBD1. Per the germline V gene, CDR1 is LNHDA and CDR2 is SQIVND (reference sequence). The V gene end was trimmed by 5 bases and the J gene end by 3 bases; junction bases not matched to a gene: 4. The CDR3 consists of 13 residues. For the CDR3, the DNA is TGTGCCAGTAGTCCCTGGGACAGCTACGAGCAGTACTTC. This gives the protein CASSPWDSYEQYF.

The chain has TRBV2 and TRBJ2-7, with 11 positions matching TRBD1. V lost 8 bases and J lost 2; bases outside the gene matches: 5. Germline CDR1 and CDR2: SNHLY and FYNNEI. The CDR3 runs 14 residues. CDR3 DNA: TGTGCCAGCCGAGGACAGGGGGCTACCTACGAGCAGTACTTC. Its translation is CASRGQGATYEQYF. The full variable domain, its missing parts supplied by reference TRBV2 and TRBJ2-7, is EPEVTQTPSHQVTQMGQEVILRCVPISNHLYFYWYRQILGQKVEFLVSFYNNEISEKSEIFDDQFSVERPDGSNFTLKIRSTKLEDSAMYFCASRGQGATYEQYFGPGTRLTVT.

The chain couples TRBV5-5 to TRBJ1-1; 9 bases fit TRBD1. V shed 3 bases and J 3 bases; nucleotides not matched to a gene: 0. Germline lookup yields CDR1 SGHKS and CDR2 YYEKEE (reference sequence). This CDR3 contains 13 residues. Written as DNA, the CDR3 is TGTGCCAGCAGCTGGACAGGGGACACTGAAGCTTTCTTT. It codes for CASSWTGDTEAFF.

The CDR3: CASSQGPGQSYGYTF. The CDR3 coding sequence is TGTGCCAGCTCACAGGGCCCCGGACAGAGTTATGGCTACACCTTC. The chain combines TRBV18 with TRBJ1-2; TRBD1 might be the D (6 bases). This CDR3 is built from 15 residues. With 4 bases removed from V and 5 bases from J, the gap between germline ends came to 17 bases. CDR1 KGHSH and CDR2 LQKENI come from the germline V gene.

The chain has TRBV6-6 and TRBJ2-7; 7 positions agree with TRBD1. The CDR3 has 15 amino acids. Germline V CDR1 and CDR2: MNHNY, SVGAGI (reference sequence). The V gene end was trimmed by 8 bases and the J gene end by 2 bases; junction bases not matched to a gene: 12. The CDR3 nucleotides read TGTGCCAGCTCCCGGGACAGACCTAGCACCTACGAGCAGTACTTC. This translates into CASSRDRPSTYEQYF.

The rearrangement links TRBV20-1 to TRBJ1-5; D might be TRBD1 (6 bases). V lost 7 bases and J 2 bases, leaving 18 bases between the germline ends. The CDR3 runs 15 residues. Germline V gene data show CDR1 as DFQATT and CDR2 as SNEGSKA (reference sequence). The CDR3 sequence is CSVSDRQIGNQPQHF. The CDR3 bases are TGCAGTGTTAGTGACAGGCAAATTGGCAATCAGCCCCAGCATTTT.

The chain links TRBV10-3 to TRBJ1-2; the match to TRBD1 covers 7 bases. CDR3 length: 14 amino acids. Germline V gives CDR1 ENHRY, CDR2 SYGVKD. V was clipped by 6 bases and J by 7 bases; unmatched bases: 11. CDR3 sequence (DNA): TGTGCCATCAGGGCCGCTCGGGACAGCTCTGGCTACACCTTC. This sequence encodes CAIRAARDSSGYTF.

The rearrangement uses TRBV5-1 and TRBJ2-1; possible D gene TRBD2, 7 bases. CDR3 length: 14 residues. V was cut by 3 bases and J by 8 bases, with 15 bases left in between. Germline V gives CDR1 SGHRS, CDR2 YFSETQ. The CDR3 here is CASSSPGGWDEQFF. CDR3 nucleotide sequence: TGCGCCAGCAGCTCCCCGGGGGGCTGGGATGAGCAGTTCTTC.

V usage is TRBV30 and J usage is TRBJ1-1, with no clear D. V lost 3 bases, J lost 0 bases, and 11 bases lay in between. The length of the CDR3 is 14 residues. Per the germline V gene, CDR1 is GTSNPN and CDR2 is SVGIG (reference sequence). CDR3 DNA: TGTGCCTGGAGATTCCGGGGATTGAACACTGAAGCTTTCTTT. Its protein is CAWRFRGLNTEAFF.

The V call is TRBV7-8, the J call TRBJ2-7, with D possibly being TRBD1 (6 bases). V was trimmed by 8 bases and J by 7 bases, leaving 24 bases between them. This CDR3 comprises 15 residues. The germline gives CDR1 SGHVS, CDR2 FQNEAQ. CDR3 in DNA: TGTGCCAGCCAACAGGGAGTTCTCCATACGGCAGAGCAGTACTTC. Residues: CASQQGVLHTAEQYF.

This chain uses TRBV28 with TRBJ1-2; D remains ambiguous. Germline V gene data show CDR1 as MDHEN and CDR2 as SYDVKM. Trimming removed 3 bases at V and 12 bases at J, with 20 bases between. This CDR3 contains 14 residues. In DNA form, the CDR3 reads TGTGCCAGCAGTTTTCGCAGTGCCAGTTTTAGCAACACCTTC. Translating gives CASSFRSASFSNTF.

The genes are TRBV30 and TRBJ1-5; TRBD1 matches at 8 bases. The CDR3 has 18 amino acids. Germline loops: CDR1 GTSNPN, CDR2 SVGIG (reference sequence). The ends lost 3 bases at V and 4 bases at J; junction bases unmatched: 17. CDR3 DNA: TGTGCCTGGAGCGGATTTCGACAGGGGAGTACTTTAAATCAGCCCCAGCATTTT. It specifies CAWSGFRQGSTLNQPQHF. Drawing the rest from reference TRBV30 and TRBJ1-5, the complete variable domain is SQTIHQWPATLVQPVGSPLSLECTVEGTSNPNLYWYRQAAGRGLQLLFYSVGIGQISSEVPQNLSASRPQDRQFILSSKKLLLSDSGFYLCAWSGFRQGSTLNQPQHFGDGTRLSIL.

The CDR3 region is CTSPSSPTDTQYF. CDR3 nucleotides: TGCACCAGCCCTAGCAGCCCCACAGATACGCAGTATTTT. The chain employs TRBV1 and TRBJ2-3; the D call in the table, TRBD2, was not verified against the DNA. TRBV1 is an annotated pseudogene. There are 13 residues in the CDR3.

The chain carries TRBV3-1 (or the pseudogene TRBV3-2) and TRBJ1-1; D gene unclear. The CDR3 is 15 residues long. CDR1 is LGHDT and CDR2 is YNNKEL in the germline V gene (reference sequence). The germline V and J ends were trimmed by 3 bases and 1 base, with 12 bases remaining between them. CDR3 in DNA: TGTGCCAGCAGCCATAGCCAGCCGGGGAACACTGAAGCTTTCTTT. This translates into CASSHSQPGNTEAFF.

The chain recombines TRBV10-3 with TRBJ2-5; 11 bases are a match to TRBD1. Germline trimming cut 6 bases from V and 5 bases from J; bases unmatched to any gene: 11. CDR3 length equals 16 residues. Germline V gives CDR1 ENHRY, CDR2 SYGVKD. DNA of the CDR3: TGTGCCATCAGCAAAGGACAGGGGGCTATGACGGAGACCCAGTACTTC. Amino acids: CAISKGQGAMTETQYF.